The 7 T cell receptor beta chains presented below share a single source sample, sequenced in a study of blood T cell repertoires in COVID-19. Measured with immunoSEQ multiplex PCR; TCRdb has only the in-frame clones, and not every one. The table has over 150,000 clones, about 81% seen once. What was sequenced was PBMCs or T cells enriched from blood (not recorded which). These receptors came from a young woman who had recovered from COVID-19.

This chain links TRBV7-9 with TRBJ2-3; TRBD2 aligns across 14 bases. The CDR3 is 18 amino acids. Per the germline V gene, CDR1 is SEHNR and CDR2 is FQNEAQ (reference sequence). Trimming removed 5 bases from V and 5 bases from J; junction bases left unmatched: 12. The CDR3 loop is CASSQGTSGGLRVDTQYF. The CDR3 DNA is TGTGCCAGCAGCCAGGGGACTAGCGGGGGACTGCGGGTAGATACGCAGTATTTT.

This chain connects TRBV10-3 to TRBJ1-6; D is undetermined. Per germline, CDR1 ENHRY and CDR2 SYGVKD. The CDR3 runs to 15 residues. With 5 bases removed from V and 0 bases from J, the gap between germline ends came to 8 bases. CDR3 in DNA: TGTGCCATCAGTCTGGGGAGCTCCTATAATTCACCCCTCCACTTT. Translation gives CAISLGSSYNSPLHF.

DNA of the CDR3: TGTGCCAGCAGTGAGGGGCACCACTCTGGAAACACCATATATTTT. It is translated as CASSEGHHSGNTIYF. The chain employs TRBV6-1 and TRBJ1-3; D is perhaps TRBD1 (5 bases). CDR3 length: 15 residues. Germline V gene sequence: CDR1 MNHNS, CDR2 SASEGT. Trimming pared 3 bases from V and 0 bases from J, leaving 9 bases between.

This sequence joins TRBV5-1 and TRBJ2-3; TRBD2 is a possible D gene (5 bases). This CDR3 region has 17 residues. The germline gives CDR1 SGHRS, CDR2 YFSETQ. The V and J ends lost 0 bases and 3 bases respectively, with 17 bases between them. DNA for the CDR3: TGCGCCAGCAGCTTGGCAGTCGAGGGAGCTGGGACAGATACGCAGTATTTT. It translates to CASSLAVEGAGTDTQYF.

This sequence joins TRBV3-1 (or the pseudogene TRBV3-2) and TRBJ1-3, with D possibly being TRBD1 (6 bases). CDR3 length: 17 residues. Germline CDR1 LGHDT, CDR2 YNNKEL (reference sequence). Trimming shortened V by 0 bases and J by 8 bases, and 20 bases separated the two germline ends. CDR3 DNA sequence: TGTGCCAGCAGCCAAGATCCCCGACAGGCCCCTTACGACACCATATATTTT. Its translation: CASSQDPRQAPYDTIYF.

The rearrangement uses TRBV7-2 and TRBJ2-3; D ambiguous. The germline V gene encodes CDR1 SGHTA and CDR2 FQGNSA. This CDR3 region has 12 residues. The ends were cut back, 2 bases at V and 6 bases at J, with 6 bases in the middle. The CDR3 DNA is TGTGCCAGCAGCTTAACTCCGGATACGCAGTATTTT. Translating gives CASSLTPDTQYF. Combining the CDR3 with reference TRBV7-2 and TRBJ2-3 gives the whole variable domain GAGVSQSPSNKVTEKGKDVELRCDPISGHTALYWYRQSLGQGLEFLIYFQGNSAPDKSGLPSDRFSAERTGGSVSTLTIQRTQQEDSAVYLCASSLTPDTQYFGPGTRLTVL.

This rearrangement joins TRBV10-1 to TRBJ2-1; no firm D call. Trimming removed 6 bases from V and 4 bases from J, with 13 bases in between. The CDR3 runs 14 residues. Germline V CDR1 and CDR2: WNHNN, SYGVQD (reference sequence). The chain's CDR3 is CASSEAYVYNEQFF. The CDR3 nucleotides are TGCGCCAGCAGCGAGGCCTATGTATACAATGAGCAGTTCTTC.